Below, 27 T cell receptor beta chains from the same sample are listed, as sequenced in a study of CD8 T cells in Susac syndrome. With random hexamers, reverse transcription was performed on about 0.5 to 1 ug of RNA. MiXCR was run by TCRdb on the immunoSEQ multiplex PCR reads, yielding one entry per CDR3 protein. The profile shows 250,000 to 300,000 distinct CDR3 sequences, about 85% of them singletons. The sequencing sample was made of CD8+ T cells from PBMCs. The receptor set was obtained from a human donor with multiple sclerosis.

The chain recombines TRBV27 with TRBJ2-7, with D unclear. Germline values: CDR1 MNHEY, CDR2 SMNVEV (reference sequence). The CDR3 runs 13 residues. Trimming pared 5 bases from V and 3 bases from J, leaving 11 bases between. The CDR3 sequence: CASSLTFFYEQYF. DNA for the CDR3: TGTGCCAGCAGTCTTACATTTTTCTACGAGCAGTACTTC.

The table lists this clonotype with a few counts. V usage is TRBV7-9 and J usage is TRBJ2-1, with 7 bases lining up with TRBD2. The CDR3 loop spans 11 amino acids. CDR1 and CDR2 from the germline V gene are SEHNR and FQNEAQ (reference sequence). V was pared by 8 bases and J by 9 bases, with 4 bases of the junction left unmatched. In nucleotides, the CDR3 is TGTGCCAGCGGGAGGGCCGGTGAGCAGTTCTTC. This encodes CASGRAGEQFF.

This chain connects TRBV5-6 to TRBJ2-2, with D tentatively TRBD1 (6 bases). This CDR3 has 19 residues. Germline lookup yields CDR1 SGHDT and CDR2 YYEEEE. Between the trimmed V and J ends, which lost 4 bases and 7 bases, there was a span of 29 bases. Here the CDR3 reads CASSLPPRGPESPFGELFF. CDR3 in DNA: TGTGCCAGCAGCCTACCCCCCAGGGGCCCCGAATCCCCTTTCGGGGAGCTGTTTTTT.

The V gene is TRBV27, the J gene TRBJ2-6; D is uncertain. Between the trimmed V and J ends, which lost 3 bases and 0 bases, there was a span of 6 bases. Looked up from germline, CDR1 is MNHEY and CDR2 is SMNVEV (reference sequence). This CDR3 has 15 amino acids. As DNA, the CDR3 is TGTGCCAGCAGTTTTTCGGTCTCTGGGGCCAACGTCCTGACTTTC. It codes for CASSFSVSGANVLTF.

The chain couples TRBV4-1 to TRBJ2-7; 9 nucleotides line up with TRBD2. This CDR3 spans 16 amino acids. J was trimmed by 5 bases and V by 1 base; bases with no gene match: 9. Germline loops: CDR1 MGHRA, CDR2 YSYEKL. The CDR3 DNA reads TGCGCCAGCAGCCAAGGGTTTAGCGGGAGTACCAACGAGCAGTACTTC. Its protein product is CASSQGFSGSTNEQYF.

The count of this clonotype is one. The rearrangement uses TRBV9 and TRBJ2-3; 9 bases match TRBD2. Germline V CDR1 and CDR2: SGDLS, YYNGEE. The CDR3 is 16 amino acids. Losses at the gene ends were 4 bases for V and 4 bases for J; bases not matched to a gene: 10. The CDR3 DNA is TGTGCCAGCAGCCCCTCAGGCGGGAGGGCCGCAGATACGCAGTATTTT. Its protein product is CASSPSGGRAADTQYF.

CDR3 in amino acids: CASSLLAEFIDNEQFF. CDR3 sequence (DNA): TGTGCCAGCAGCTTATTGGCGGAGTTCATTGACAATGAGCAGTTCTTC. The chain employs TRBV11-3 and TRBJ2-1; the D is unclear. The germline V gene encodes CDR1 SGHNT and CDR2 YENEEA. V was pared by 2 bases and J by 5 bases, with 16 bases between. This CDR3 region has 16 residues.

The V gene is TRBV5-1, the J gene TRBJ2-1, with D possibly being TRBD1 (5 bases). Trimming took 2 bases from V and 8 from J, leaving 17 bases between them. CDR3 length equals 15 residues. In germline, CDR1 is SGHRS, CDR2 YFSETQ. DNA for the CDR3: TGCGCCAGCAGCTTCCTGGCCCAAGGGGTCGATGAGCAGTTCTTC. It yields the protein CASSFLAQGVDEQFF.

The chain uses TRBV5-5 and TRBJ2-7, with 7 bases identical to TRBD1. The trim removed 4 bases at V and 1 base at J, leaving 14 bases unmatched. Germline loops: CDR1 SGHKS, CDR2 YYEKEE (reference sequence). This CDR3 has 17 residues. The CDR3 protein is CASSAVQRGQLSYEQYF. The CDR3 DNA is TGTGCCAGCAGCGCCGTCCAAAGGGGGCAGCTTTCCTACGAGCAGTACTTC.

The rearrangement uses TRBV7-9 and TRBJ2-5, with 11 bases lining up with TRBD2. V dropped 3 bases and J dropped 1; count of bases not matched to a gene: 13. The germline V gene has CDR1 SEHNR and CDR2 FQNEAQ (reference sequence). This CDR3 contains 19 residues. CDR3 bases: TGTGCCAGCAGCTTTTCGCCCGGACTAGCGGGTCCCGGCCAAGAGACCCAGTACTTC. It yields the protein CASSFSPGLAGPGQETQYF.

In its sample, this clonotype was seen a few times. This chain links TRBV6-5 with TRBJ2-1, with D uncertain. The germline V gene encodes CDR1 MNHEY and CDR2 SVGAGI. The CDR3 contains 12 residues. Trimming removed 0 bases from V and 8 bases from J, with 5 bases in between. DNA of the CDR3: TGTGCCAGCAGTTACTCAGAGGATGAGCAGTTCTTC. Translating gives CASSYSEDEQFF.

The chain has TRBV7-9 and TRBJ2-4; D is ambiguous. Germline V lookup: CDR1 SEHNR, CDR2 FQNEAQ (reference sequence). The CDR3 runs 15 residues. The V gene lost 5 bases and the J gene lost 0 bases, with 11 bases spanning the gap. The CDR3 is CASSLDGGAKNIQYF. The CDR3 coding sequence is TGTGCCAGCAGCCTAGACGGCGGAGCCAAAAACATTCAGTACTTC. The whole variable domain, filled in from reference TRBV7-9 and TRBJ2-4, reads DTGVSQNPRHKITKRGQNVTFRCDPISEHNRLYWYRQTLGQGPEFLTYFQNEAQLEKSRLLSDRFSAERPKGSFSTLEIQRTEQGDSAMYLCASSLDGGAKNIQYFGAGTRLSVL.

V gene TRBV18 combines with J gene TRBJ1-1; D not certain. Trimming stripped 1 base from V and 2 bases from J, with 17 bases between. The germline V gene has CDR1 KGHSH and CDR2 LQKENI. The length of the CDR3 is 17 residues. The CDR3 DNA follows: TGTGCCAGCTCACCACAGGATCAGGACCTACGAAACACTGAAGCTTTCTTT. Translated, it gives CASSPQDQDLRNTEAFF. Looking up the rest from reference TRBV18 and TRBJ1-1 gives the full variable domain: NAGVMQNPRHLVRRRGQEARLRCSPMKGHSHVYWYRQLPEEGLKFMVYLQKENIIDESGMPKERFSAEFPKEGPSILRIQQVVRGDSAAYFCASSPQDQDLRNTEAFFGQGTRLTVV.

This chain joins TRBV30 and TRBJ1-3; D might be TRBD1 (5 bases). Per germline, CDR1 GTSNPN and CDR2 SVGIG (reference sequence). V lost 4 bases to trimming and J lost 0 bases, with 10 bases between them. The CDR3 covers 14 residues. CDR3 in amino acids: CAWTGVFSGNTIYF. CDR3 DNA sequence: TGTGCCTGGACGGGGGTTTTCTCTGGAAACACCATATATTTT.

The chain is built from TRBV6-1 and TRBJ1-5; 7 bases match TRBD1. Trimming removed 6 bases from V and 5 bases from J; junction bases left unmatched: 7. Germline assignment: CDR1 MNHNS and CDR2 SASEGT. CDR3 size: 14 residues. The CDR3 bases are TGTGCCAGCAGGGGGTTAACAGGGGATCAGCCCCAGCATTTT. As protein: CASRGLTGDQPQHF.

The V call is TRBV7-9, the J call TRBJ2-5; possible D gene TRBD2, 6 bases. The CDR3 contains 15 residues. Between the trimmed V and J ends, which lost 5 bases and 4 bases, there was a span of 17 bases. Germline V gives CDR1 SEHNR, CDR2 FQNEAQ (reference sequence). In DNA form, the CDR3 reads TGTGCCAGCAGCCCCGCTAGGAACGGGAGAGAGACCCAGTACTTC. As protein: CASSPARNGRETQYF.

V usage is TRBV5-1 and J usage is TRBJ2-2, with D maybe TRBD2 (6 bases). This CDR3 region has 15 residues. V lost 5 bases and J lost 2, with 13 bases in between. The germline V gene encodes CDR1 SGHRS and CDR2 YFSETQ. The CDR3 coding sequence is TGCGCCAGCAGAACGGAGGGGCCTAACACCGGGGAGCTGTTTTTT. It codes for CASRTEGPNTGELFF.

The genes are TRBV5-4 and TRBJ2-7, with D unclear. The CDR3 runs 13 residues. Looked up from germline, CDR1 is SGHNT and CDR2 is YYREEE (reference sequence). Between the trimmed V and J ends, which lost 2 bases and 3 bases, there was a span of 9 bases. The CDR3 here is CASSLILNYEQYF. The CDR3 DNA follows: TGTGCCAGCAGCTTAATTCTTAACTACGAGCAGTACTTC.

A single count supports this clonotype. The chain is built from TRBV27 and TRBJ1-5; D is perhaps TRBD1 (6 bases). The CDR3 sequence is 15 residues long. Germline V gene sequence: CDR1 MNHEY, CDR2 SMNVEV (reference sequence). V was pared by 5 bases and J by 7 bases, with 18 bases between. The CDR3 protein is CASSLYTGTGQPQHF. DNA of the CDR3: TGTGCCAGCAGTCTCTATACAGGGACTGGGCAGCCCCAGCATTTT.

The chain joins TRBV11-2 to TRBJ2-5; the D gene is possibly TRBD1 (7 bases). This CDR3 contains 14 residues. Germline assignment: CDR1 SGHAT and CDR2 FQNNGV. V was cut by 1 base and J by 5 bases, with 11 bases left in between. The CDR3 is CASSLAPGGETQYF. CDR3 coding DNA: TGTGCCAGCAGCTTAGCCCCAGGGGGGGAGACCCAGTACTTC.

The chain links TRBV11-2 to TRBJ2-3, with D unclear. The CDR3 is 15 residues long. V was clipped by 5 bases and J by 4 bases, with 16 bases between them. Looked up from germline, CDR1 is SGHAT and CDR2 is FQNNGV. The CDR3 nucleotides read TGTGCCAGCAGCCCCCTGACGCGTAACTCAGATACGCAGTATTTT. Amino acids: CASSPLTRNSDTQYF.

For the CDR3, the DNA is TGCGCCAGCAGCCAAGATCGGGGTGGGAGCGCCGGAAGGGAGACCCAGTACTTC. As protein: CASSQDRGGSAGRETQYF. V usage is TRBV4-1 and J usage is TRBJ2-5; a possible D gene is TRBD2 (5 bases). V lost 0 bases, J lost 5 bases, and 22 bases lay in between. Per the germline V gene, CDR1 is MGHRA and CDR2 is YSYEKL. The CDR3 is 18 residues long.

The genes are TRBV6-5 and TRBJ2-7; 12 bases match TRBD2. Germline V gene lookup returns CDR1 MNHEY and CDR2 SVGAGI. This CDR3 comprises 17 residues. The V segment lost 0 bases and the J segment 4 bases; nucleotides outside the gene matches: 7. The CDR3: CASSYSSGTSGGYEQYF. CDR3 in DNA: TGTGCCAGCAGTTACTCGAGCGGTACTAGCGGGGGGTACGAGCAGTACTTC.

The gene calls are TRBV19 and TRBJ2-7; TRBD2 agrees at 11 bases. The CDR3 is 15 residues long. Trimming removed 5 bases from V and 2 bases from J; junction bases left unmatched: 5. The germline V gene encodes CDR1 LNHDA and CDR2 SQIVND (reference sequence). CDR3 region: CASSQTSGITYEQYF. The CDR3 DNA reads TGTGCCAGTAGTCAGACTAGCGGGATTACCTACGAGCAGTACTTC.

The chain has TRBV14 and TRBJ2-5, with 8 positions matching TRBD1. The CDR3 totals 15 residues. Per germline, CDR1 SGHDN and CDR2 FVKESK. The V and J ends lost 0 bases and 5 bases, in that order; junction bases with no gene match: 5. The CDR3 spells CASSQEAGTGETQYF. CDR3 nucleotide sequence: TGTGCCAGCAGCCAAGAGGCAGGGACAGGCGAGACCCAGTACTTC.

This chain uses TRBV7-9 with TRBJ2-5, with 11 positions matching TRBD2. CDR3 size: 15 residues. V lost 3 bases to trimming and J lost 5 bases; unmatched junction nucleotides: 5. Germline CDR1 SEHNR, CDR2 FQNEAQ (reference sequence). This CDR3 is CASSLGLAEGETQYF. Written as DNA, the CDR3 is TGTGCCAGCAGCTTGGGACTAGCGGAGGGGGAGACCCAGTACTTC.

The chain employs TRBV29-1 and TRBJ2-1; TRBD2 aligns across 8 bases. This CDR3 comprises 18 residues. Germline CDR1 and CDR2: SQVTM and ANQGSEA. After removal of 3 bases from V and 0 bases from J, the junction contained 13 bases not matched to a gene. CDR3 region: CSVEGRGSSGGSYNEQFF. CDR3 DNA: TGCAGCGTTGAGGGCAGGGGATCGAGCGGGGGCTCCTACAATGAGCAGTTCTTC.